This record covers a single T cell receptor beta chain. Its antigen is unidentified. Mismatch with germline at one junction end may stem from a read error. Three rounds of nested PCR, following a modified ARM-PCR protocol, produced the TCRbeta library. MiXCR was run by TCRdb on the multiplex PCR reads, yielding one entry per CDR3 protein. The table lists some 68,000 distinct CDR3 sequences, around 82% of them singletons, with under 45% in the top ten. The source of the sample is a study of tumor and adjacent non-tumor tissue in lung cancer. Points from the study as a whole: Shorter survival was associated with higher TCR diversity in tumors. Compared with tumor, normal lung showed significantly lower TCR diversity.

Germline V gives CDR1 SGHAT, CDR2 FQNNGV. This CDR3 has 14 amino acids. No cell sorting was done before RNA was extracted from the tissue. This non-tumor lung sample came from over 3 cm beyond the tumor edge. The source material was distant non-tumor lung tissue. The receptor was derived from a man in his 60s with non-small cell lung cancer. V usage is TRBV11-2 and J usage is TRBJ2-1; no clear D gene. CDR3: CASSLEFVEHEQFF. The CDR3 nucleotides are TGTGCCAGTAGCTTAGAATTCGTGGAACATGAGCAGTTCTTC.